A single T cell receptor beta chain is shown here with its context. The antigen this receptor binds is unknown. Base-call qualities are not available, and no considerably larger clone is one nucleotide away. In total, approximately 690 healthy bone marrow donors made up the cohort. At the time of sampling, every cohort member was nominally healthy, though immune exposures that went unrecorded were likely present. The donor tested CMV seropositive, placing the donor among the roughly 270 seropositive members of the cohort. Each donor provided a peripheral blood sample, and peripheral blood mononuclear cells were used for TCR beta sequencing. The Qiagen DNeasy Blood Extraction Kit was used to extract genomic DNA from the blood cell samples. CDR1 and CDR2, per the germline V gene, are KGHSH and LQKENI. V loses 6 bases of germline sequence and J loses 2 bases, and the interval between the two ends is 13 bases. From the cysteine through the phenylalanine, the CDR3 covers 14 amino acids. Of the read, only the CDR3 DNA is kept; its 42 bases are in frame from base 1.

These data originate in a study of cytomegalovirus exposure and HLA in healthy donors (dated by TCRdb to about 2017). Background on the whole study: In an earlier analysis of 587 of the donors, 276 Gb of sequence data and just under 120 million unique TCR beta sequences from about 179 million T cells were reported. Because of strong linkage in the cohort, a handful of DR-DQ haplotypes were treated as single units for association and clustering. The genetic ancestry cluster associated with self-reported Caucasian donors included 81% of the roughly 400 genotyped donors. The study profiled the T cell repertoires of hundreds of subjects by immunosequencing and related them to cytomegalovirus serostatus. Class I and class II HLA loci were covered by the typing at four-digit resolution. An earlier analysis of roughly 580 of the donors used high-throughput TCR beta sequencing to judge whether each TCR beta V gene segment behaved as functional or pseudogenic. Along with the roughly 670-subject first cohort, a separate validation cohort of about 110 different subjects was used. Among around 400 genotyped donors of the cohort, an average of 235,054 unique TCR beta nucleotide sequences were sequenced per donor, roughly 20% of them non-productive. Typing coverage varied by locus: roughly 629-630 donors for A, B, C, DRB1 and DQB1; approximately 520 for DQA1; about 600 for DPA1; roughly 450 for DPB1. All discovery cohort repertoires had been generated using a single sequencing platform. An early release that covered fewer than 750 HLA-typed donors contained about 300 gigabases of sequencing data and 80 million or so unique TCR sequences. Donor age, sex, ethnicity and CMV serostatus were compiled together with the repertoire data. The later analysis used no new phenotypic data to find candidate immune exposures, relying instead on TCR beta sequences and their occurrence across donors. A later analysis re-analyzed previously published TCR beta repertoires from about 600 donors and added high-resolution HLA genotyping to study TCR occurrence patterns. To predict cytomegalovirus infection status, the study combined high-throughput TCR immunosequencing, statistical association of individual TCRs with disease status, and machine learning. The study aimed to test whether signatures of past pathogen exposure could be identified by cataloging public T cell receptors. A later genetic analysis took genome-wide SNP genotypes for about three fifths of the 666 donors and used that subset as a discovery cohort. The investigation overall reported the following: Specific HLA alleles were associated with around 18,000 TCR beta sequences at a false discovery rate of 0.05 in a later analysis. In an earlier analysis of roughly 500 of the donors, most TCR beta V segments appeared in productive rearrangements about 87% or about 30% of the time, broadly matching IMGT annotations. It was suggested by the authors that the approach could potentially be generalized to other disease states and immunological phenotypes. In a later analysis, most CMV-associated TCR beta chains were found to appear HLA-restricted, with HLA associations seemingly driven largely by CMV exposure. Linkage disequilibrium might explain the correlated functional status among segregating V segments, but an unknown experimental factor could not be ruled out. Most TCR sequences were seen in very few donors, while some public TCRs were found in many individuals. In a later analysis, HLA-associated TCR beta chains showed more clonal expansion and lower generation probabilities than non-associated chains that were equally common. A later analysis reported that several top co-occurrence clusters appeared linked to parvovirus B19, influenza, CMV and Epstein-Barr virus. A few of the identified cytomegalovirus-associated TCR beta chains were confirmed in vitro to be specific for cytomegalovirus antigens. A further reported finding was that TCR beta sequences accurately predicted the HLA-A and HLA-B alleles for most subjects in the first cohort. Because counts were too low, 15 to 20 rarely observed V segments, including chromosome 9 orphons, were excluded from the earlier analysis of 587 of the donors. The only immune exposure information available for the cohort was CMV serostatus. When HLA alleles, especially DR and DQ, strongly co-occurred, attributing TCR associations to individual alleles was difficult. Because the 87-base-pair reads could not distinguish some IMGT-functional V segments, including TRBV6-2 and TRBV6-3, those segments were excluded. Presence/absence analyses assumed roughly uniform sequencing depth across donors, an assumption that may not hold. V-gene and J-gene trimming of TCR beta chains was associated with a missense DCLRE1C variant in a later genetic analysis, and the association was replicated in an independent cohort. Only TCR beta chains were sequenced in this cohort, and the absence of alpha or paired-chain data limited detectable features. Cytomegalovirus status was reported to be diagnosed by the classifier with high specificity and sensitivity in both the original and validation cohorts. A cluster of highly shared sequence variants was judged likely to be a technical artifact of the sequencing pipeline. HLA typing was unavailable for some donors at each locus, so association tests used only the typed subset. A total of 150 to 200 TCR beta chains were listed by the study as associated with cytomegalovirus. Compared with the roughly 670-donor mean, donors in an Asian-associated ancestry cluster had fewer N-insertions in productive TCRs, according to a later genetic analysis. In a later analysis, TCR association rates were found to vary across HLA loci, with the most associated TCRs seen for DRB1 alleles and the fewest for HLA-C alleles.

The receptor library was made with the immunoSEQ multiplex PCR assay. A mixture of 60 forward primers for TCR Vbeta segments and 13 reverse primers for TCR Jbeta segments was used in the multiplex PCR. Amplification of the CDR3 region of rearranged TCR beta genes was performed with a multiplex PCR assay on genomic DNA. The amplified TCR beta libraries were sequenced on the Illumina HiSeq System as 87-base-pair reads. The paper's data handling went like this. A later analysis counted about 80 million unique TCR beta chains across the 640 or so repertoires, and some 11 million of these chains were shared by at least two donors. Raw reads were error-corrected and collapsed into unique sequences by a nearest-neighbor algorithm in which closely related sequences were merged to remove PCR and sequencing errors. CDR3 sequences were aligned to IMGT reference sequences to assign V, D and J gene segments. For a sequence to be retained, a match of at least six nucleotides was required to both a V gene segment and a J gene segment. A rearrangement counted as productive if the CDR3 had no stop codons and remained in frame with V and J, and every other rearrangement counted as non-productive. CDR3 was defined according to IMGT convention as the region running from the second conserved V-encoded cysteine to the conserved J-encoded phenylalanine. In an earlier analysis of roughly 610 of the donors, sequences lacking an unambiguous match to a single V gene segment were excluded. In an earlier analysis of several hundred of the donors, V segments were called functional above 56.7% productive rearrangements and were called segregating when the between-donor standard deviation exceeded 5%. To diagnose cytomegalovirus status from the catalog of TCR beta chain sequences, a statistical classification framework was built. In a later analysis, TCR nucleotide sequences were compared against IMGT/GENE-DB human TR gene sequences so that V and J genes could be assigned. Using the TCRdist pipeline, a later analysis assigned CDR3 sequences along with most-parsimonious VDJ recombination scenarios. In a later analysis, each TCR beta chain was defined by its CDR3 amino acid sequence together with its V-gene family, and reads without a unique V-gene family were excluded. In a later analysis, approximately 590 highly shared, low-generation-probability nucleotide sequences were removed to address suspected cross-contamination and a sequencing artifact. In a later analysis, a clonal expansion index for each public chain was calculated from normalized within-repertoire ranks of inferred template counts. In a later analysis, generation probabilities were computed with a VDJ recombination model fitted to out-of-frame rearrangements, and the resulting probabilities were checked against IGoR. Hypergeometric tests were used in a later analysis to score TCR-TCR, TCR-HLA and TCR-CMV co-occurrence, with a repertoire-size bias correction applied to the TCR pairs. In a later analysis, false discovery rates were estimated by permuting HLA or CMV assignments 20 times. In a later analysis, co-occurring TCRs were grouped with DBSCAN, and TCRdist sequence similarity was added when clustering was performed within HLA-allele-positive subsets. Co-occurrence clustering excluded repertoires with fewer than 30,000 or more than 120,000 public chains, plus five with anomalous nucleotide sharing. The immuneACCESS repertoire file appears here via TCRdb, limited to in-frame rearrangements. These files lack a portion of the clones; in checked studies, under half of the deficit traces to unresolved V genes, and the cause of the others is not known. The DNA gave D and trimming, while V, J and clone size come from that table. A total of about 160,000 clones appear in this sample, almost 80% of them only once. The ten largest clones add up to 0.85% to 1% of the sample.

This TCR derives from a woman in her forties or fifties in good health and CMV-seropositive. Sequencing was performed on PBMCs. The sequence joins TRBV18 to TRBJ1-1, and possibly TRBD1, on 5 matching bases. At the DNA level, the sequence is TGTGCCAGCTCCCAAGTAGACAGAAACACTGAAGCTTTCTTT. It is translated as CASSQVDRNTEAFF.